A single T cell receptor (beta chain) is shown here with its context. Its antigen is as yet unknown. Amplification targeted TCR beta CDR3 regions from RNA transcripts. A set of HTBI primers served as the primers for a first-round RT-PCR of the TCR CDR3. TCRdb re-derived calls from the multiplex PCR reads in MiXCR, one entry per CDR3 protein. Of more than 550,000 distinct CDR3 sequences listed, over 15% are singletons. The entry originates in a study of T cells in Graves' hyperthyroidism and ophthalmopathy. Notes on the study in general: Most clonotypes that expanded in the thyroid above 0.001 also showed up in blood.

Germline CDR1 reads MNHNS; CDR2 reads SASEGT. The CDR3 is 17 residues long. Trimming cost V 2 bases and J 2 bases; bases outside gene matches: 7. This TCR was recovered from a woman between 50 and 59 years old with Graves' hyperthyroidism that later progressed to Graves' ophthalmopathy. The sequencing sample was made of blood. The chain recombines TRBV6-1 with TRBJ2-3; 10 bases fit TRBD2. The CDR3 sequence is CASSEIASGGTTDTQYF. In DNA, the CDR3 is TGTGCCAGCAGTGAAATTGCTAGCGGGGGAACCACAGATACGCAGTATTTT.